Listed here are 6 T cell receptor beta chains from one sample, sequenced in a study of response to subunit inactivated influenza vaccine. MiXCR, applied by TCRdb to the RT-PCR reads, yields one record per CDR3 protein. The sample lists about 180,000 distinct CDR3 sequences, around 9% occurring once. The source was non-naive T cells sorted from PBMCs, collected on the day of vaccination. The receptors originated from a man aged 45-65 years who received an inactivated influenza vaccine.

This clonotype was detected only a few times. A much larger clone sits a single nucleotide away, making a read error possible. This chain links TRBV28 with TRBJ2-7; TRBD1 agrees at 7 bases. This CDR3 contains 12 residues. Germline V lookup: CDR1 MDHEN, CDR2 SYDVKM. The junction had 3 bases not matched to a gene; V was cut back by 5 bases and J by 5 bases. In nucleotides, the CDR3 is TGTGCCAGCAGTCCGACAGGGAACGAGCAGTACTTC. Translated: CASSPTGNEQYF.

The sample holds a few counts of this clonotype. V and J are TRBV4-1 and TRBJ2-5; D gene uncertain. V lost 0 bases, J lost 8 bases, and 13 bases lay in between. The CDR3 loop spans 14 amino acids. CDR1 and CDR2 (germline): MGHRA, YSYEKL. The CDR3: CASSQDRQAFTQYF. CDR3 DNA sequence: TGCGCCAGCAGCCAAGATCGGCAGGCGTTCACCCAGTACTTC.

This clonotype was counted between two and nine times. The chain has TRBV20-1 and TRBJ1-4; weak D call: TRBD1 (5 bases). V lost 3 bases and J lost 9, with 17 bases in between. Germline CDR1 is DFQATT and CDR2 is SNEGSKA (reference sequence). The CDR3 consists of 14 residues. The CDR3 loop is CSARTAIPLQKLFF. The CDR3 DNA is TGCAGTGCTAGGACAGCGATCCCCTTGCAAAAACTGTTTTTT.

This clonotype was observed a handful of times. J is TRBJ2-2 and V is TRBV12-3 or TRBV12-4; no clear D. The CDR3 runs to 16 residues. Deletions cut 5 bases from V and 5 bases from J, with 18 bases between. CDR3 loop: CASSQPLRTITGELFF. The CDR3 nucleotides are TGTGCCAGCAGTCAACCGTTGAGGACGATTACCGGGGAGCTGTTTTTT.

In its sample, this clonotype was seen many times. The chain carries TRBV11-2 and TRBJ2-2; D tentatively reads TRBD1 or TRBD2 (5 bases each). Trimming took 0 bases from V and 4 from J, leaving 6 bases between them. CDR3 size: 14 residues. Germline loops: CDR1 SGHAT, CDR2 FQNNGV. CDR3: CASSLDGTTGELFF. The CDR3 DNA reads TGTGCCAGCAGCTTAGATGGGACCACCGGGGAGCTGTTTTTT.

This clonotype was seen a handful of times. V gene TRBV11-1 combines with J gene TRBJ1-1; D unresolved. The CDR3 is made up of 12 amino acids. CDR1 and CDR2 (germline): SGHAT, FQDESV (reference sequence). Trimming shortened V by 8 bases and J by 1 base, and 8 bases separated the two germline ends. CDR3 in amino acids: CASRHQNTEAFF. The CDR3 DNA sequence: TGTGCCAGCCGCCACCAGAACACTGAAGCTTTCTTT.